This entry features one TCR beta chain sequence. The data originate from a study of cytomegalovirus exposure and HLA in healthy donors. Sequencing was performed with immunoSEQ multiplex PCR; in TCRdb, only in-frame clones are kept and a portion is missing. The sample shows roughly 120,000 clones, just under 95% of them seen only once. There are 12 residues in the CDR3. V was clipped by 0 bases and J by 5 bases, with 5 bases between them. Per the germline V gene, CDR1 is GTSNPN and CDR2 is SVGIG (reference sequence). Specimen: PBMCs. This TCR came from a young woman in good health and CMV-seronegative. The gene calls are TRBV30 and TRBJ1-5, with no clear D. CDR3 residues: CAWSVLDQPQHF. CDR3 sequence (DNA): TGTGCCTGGAGTGTACTCGATCAGCCCCAGCATTTT.